The clone carrying this T cell receptor beta chain was seen a few times. As yet, its antigen is unknown. The entry originates in a study of beta chain features in type 1 diabetes. The ends were cut back, 4 bases at V and 3 bases at J, with 16 bases in the middle. Germline V lookup: CDR1 SQVTM, CDR2 ANQGSEA. The CDR3 covers 14 residues. General study results and limits: Because the template was cDNA, high-expressing cells might be over-represented. TCRB repertoires of naive, central memory and Treg cells appeared more similar among patients than among healthy donors. For Type 1 diabetes patients, all four CD4+ subsets carried TCRB CDR3s that were moderately but significantly shorter.

Reverse transcription of all isolated RNA meant that expressed TCRB transcripts were sequenced. The data were produced by immunoSEQ multiplex PCR, yet TCRdb's version contains in-frame clones alone and is incomplete. The sample consists of about 320,000 clones, roughly 15% of them appearing once. This receptor was identified in a man aged 25 to 40 in good health. The chain uses TRBV29-1 and TRBJ2-7; possible D gene TRBD2, 6 bases. The sequenced sample was central memory CD4+ T cells from blood. CDR3 region: CSVGAGTAIYEQYF. In DNA form, the CDR3 reads TGCAGCGTTGGGGCGGGGACGGCTATCTACGAGCAGTACTTC.